This T cell receptor beta chain is drawn from a study of blood T cells in healthy people across ages. Trimming shortened V by 5 bases and J by 5 bases, and 12 bases separated the two germline ends. This CDR3 region has 13 residues. Looked up from germline, CDR1 is SGHAT and CDR2 is FQDESV (reference sequence). With a J-beta primer mix and a sample-barcoded 5' primer, a second PCR ran 7 to 11 cycles. MiXCR, applied by TCRdb to the 5' RACE reads, yields one record per CDR3 protein. The data contain 700,000 or so distinct CDR3 sequences, around 43% of them singletons. The study recruited healthy Caucasian donors from Russia who were aged about 6 to 95.

The sequence derives from a man at least 80 years old in good health. The chain links TRBV11-1 to TRBJ2-5; no clear D gene. Source material: blood. Here the CDR3 DNA reads TGTGCCAGCAGCCACCCCTCGACGGAGACCCAGTACTTC. Encoded protein: CASSHPSTETQYF. The full variable domain, its missing parts supplied by reference TRBV11-1 and TRBJ2-5, is EAEVAQSPRYKITEKSQAVAFWCDPISGHATLYWYRQILGQGPELLVQFQDESVVDDSQLPKDRFSAERLKGVDSTLKIQPAELGDSAMYLCASSHPSTETQYFGPGTRLLVL.